Below are 32 T cell receptor beta chains sequenced from a single sample in a study of cytomegalovirus exposure and HLA in healthy donors. The PCR was carried out with 60 Vbeta primers and 13 Jbeta primers. Only in-frame clones appear in the TCRdb table, and some are missing; sequencing was by immunoSEQ multiplex PCR. The sample shows approximately 37,000 clones, and about 6.2% sits with its ten largest clones. Sample: PBMCs. The receptors come from a human donor in good health.

This chain joins TRBV2 and TRBJ1-2; D call uncertain. Germline CDR1 and CDR2: SNHLY and FYNNEI. Trimming pared 5 bases from V and 0 bases from J, leaving 10 bases between. This CDR3 has 14 amino acids. The CDR3 loop reads CASSLYRANYGYTF. The DNA for the CDR3 is TGTGCCAGCAGTTTATACAGAGCTAACTATGGCTACACCTTC.

Points on this clone: Other DNA variants within this sample encode the same CDR3. The chain joins TRBV30 to TRBJ2-1; D may be TRBD1 (5 bases). Germline CDR1 is GTSNPN and CDR2 is SVGIG (reference sequence). CDR3 length equals 16 residues. V was trimmed by 3 bases and J by 0 bases, leaving 15 bases between them. The chain's CDR3 is CAWRRDGASSYNEQFF. The CDR3 bases are TGTGCCTGGAGAAGAGATGGGGCCAGCTCCTACAATGAGCAGTTCTTC.

The rearrangement joins TRBV7-8 to TRBJ2-6; perhaps TRBD1 as D (5 bases). The V end was cut by 1 base, the J end by 4 bases, with 23 bases between. This CDR3 is built from 20 residues. Looked up from germline, CDR1 is SGHVS and CDR2 is FQNEAQ. The CDR3 DNA reads TGTGCCAGCAGCTTAGAAGCACAGGTTTGGATCTTTGACGGGGCCAACGTCCTGACTTTC. Its translation: CASSLEAQVWIFDGANVLTF.

The chain combines TRBV5-4 with TRBJ1-6; 11 bases agree with TRBD1. CDR1 and CDR2 (germline): SGHNT, YYREEE (reference sequence). The CDR3 consists of 15 residues. Trimming at V came to 4 bases and at J to 7 bases, leaving 4 bases not matched to a gene. CDR3 nucleotide sequence: TGTGCCAGCAGCCTTCGGACAGGGGGCAATTCACCCCTCCACTTT. Amino acids: CASSLRTGGNSPLHF. Drawing the rest from reference TRBV5-4 and TRBJ1-6, the complete variable domain is ETGVTQSPTHLIKTRGQQVTLRCSSQSGHNTVSWYQQALGQGPQFIFQYYREEENGRGNFPPRFSGLQFPNYSSELNVNALELDDSALYLCASSLRTGGNSPLHFGNGTRLTVT.

V and J are TRBV6-6 and TRBJ2-7; D is uncertain. This CDR3 has 11 residues. The germline gives CDR1 MNHNY, CDR2 SVGAGI (reference sequence). Trimming shortened V by 5 bases and J by 3 bases, and 5 bases separated the two germline ends. In nucleotides, the CDR3 is TGTGCCAGCAGTACCGGCTACGAGCAGTACTTC. Translation gives CASSTGYEQYF.

The V and J genes are TRBV6-1 and TRBJ1-1; a weak D match, TRBD1 (5 bases). The V end was cut by 4 bases, the J end by 0 bases, with 24 bases between. Germline V gives CDR1 MNHNS, CDR2 SASEGT. This CDR3 comprises 19 residues. In DNA, the CDR3 is TGTGCCAGCAGTGGGCTCGACAGTATCGGGGGAACCTTGAACACTGAAGCTTTCTTT. Its translation: CASSGLDSIGGTLNTEAFF.

The chain couples TRBV5-1 to TRBJ1-1, with D hard to call. Germline-derived CDR1 and CDR2 are SGHRS and YFSETQ. This CDR3 is 13 amino acids long. V shed 3 bases and J shed 4 bases, with 10 bases lying between them. The CDR3 DNA reads as TGCGCCAGCAGCTCGAGGGTGTCCACTGAAGCTTTCTTT. Protein product: CASSSRVSTEAFF.

The chain joins TRBV28 to TRBJ2-7; D is possibly TRBD1 (6 bases). CDR1 and CDR2 from the germline V gene are MDHEN and SYDVKM. The CDR3 runs to 16 residues. Trimming removed 3 bases at V and 0 bases at J, with 15 bases between. CDR3 sequence (DNA): TGTGCCAGCAGTTTTGTCGCGCAGGGGCCCTCCTACGAGCAGTACTTC. It codes for CASSFVAQGPSYEQYF.

This sequence joins TRBV14 and TRBJ1-1; 12 bases are shared with TRBD1. CDR1 is SGHDN and CDR2 is FVKESK in the germline V gene. This CDR3 is built from 15 residues. Trimming at V came to 6 bases and at J to 10 bases, leaving 12 bases not matched to a gene. The CDR3 loop is CASSPPGQGAARAFF. In DNA form, the CDR3 reads TGTGCCAGCAGTCCTCCGGGACAGGGGGCCGCCAGAGCTTTCTTT.

This sequence joins TRBV7-9 and TRBJ1-2; TRBD1 agrees at 8 bases. The germline V gene has CDR1 SEHNR and CDR2 FQNEAQ (reference sequence). The CDR3 has 14 residues. The J segment lost 5 bases and the V segment lost 0 bases, leaving 2 bases of the junction unmatched. The DNA of the CDR3 is TGTGCCAGCAGCTTAGCGGACAGGGCGTATGGCTACACCTTC. Its translation: CASSLADRAYGYTF.

This chain uses TRBV29-1 with TRBJ2-7, with a weak D call TRBD1 (5 bases). V gave up 4 bases and J gave up 2 bases, with 12 bases separating them. The CDR3 loop spans 13 amino acids. Germline CDR1 and CDR2: SQVTM and ANQGSEA. CDR3 amino acids: CSVGGIQTYEQYF. The DNA for the CDR3 is TGCAGCGTTGGGGGCATCCAGACCTACGAGCAGTACTTC.

The chain is built from TRBV28 and TRBJ2-5, with 14 bases that match TRBD2. The V segment lost 5 bases and the J segment 5 bases; nucleotides outside the gene matches: 10. Germline CDR1 MDHEN, CDR2 SYDVKM. There are 17 residues in the CDR3. The CDR3 bases are TGTGCCAGCAGTGTCCCGACTAGCGGGGGGGCCGGGGAGACCCAGTACTTC. Protein product: CASSVPTSGGAGETQYF. Drawing the rest from reference TRBV28 and TRBJ2-5, the complete variable domain is DVKVTQSSRYLVKRTGEKVFLECVQDMDHENMFWYRQDPGLGLRLIYFSYDVKMKEKGDIPEGYSVSREKKERFSLILESASTNQTSMYLCASSVPTSGGAGETQYFGPGTRLLVL.

Notes on this clone: At one of its ends the junction is not consistent with the germline gene, which may arise from a read error. The rearrangement uses TRBV27 and TRBJ1-1, with D unclear. There are 16 residues in the CDR3. Germline values: CDR1 MNHEY, CDR2 SMNVEV (reference sequence). The CDR3 bases are TGTGCCAGCAGTTTATCGGTCCCCCGGAGGAACACTGAAGATTTCTTT. As protein: CASSLSVPRRNTEDFF.

The gene calls are TRBV9 and TRBJ2-7; 7 nucleotides agree with TRBD1. This CDR3 has 14 amino acids. Germline V gene sequence: CDR1 SGDLS, CDR2 YYNGEE. V lost 3 bases and J lost 6; bases outside the gene matches: 9. The CDR3 reads CASSGTGMVGEQYF. The CDR3 bases are TGTGCCAGCAGCGGGACAGGTATGGTCGGCGAGCAGTACTTC. Combining the CDR3 with reference TRBV9 and TRBJ2-7 gives the whole variable domain DSGVTQTPKHLITATGQRVTLRCSPRSGDLSVYWYQQSLDQGLQFLIQYYNGEERAKGNILERFSAQQFPDLHSELNLSSLELGDSALYFCASSGTGMVGEQYFGPGTRLTVT.

V is TRBV30 and J is TRBJ1-6; the match to TRBD1 covers 7 bases. With 6 bases clipped from V and 17 bases from J, the junction kept 10 bases outside the gene matches. Germline lookup yields CDR1 GTSNPN and CDR2 SVGIG (reference sequence). This CDR3 is built from 11 residues. CDR3 in amino acids: CACTGQSSFHF. For the CDR3, the DNA is TGTGCCTGCACGGGACAGTCGTCCTTCCACTTT.

The rearrangement links TRBV5-6 to TRBJ1-1, with D perhaps matching TRBD1 (5 bases). The CDR3 is 16 amino acids. With 0 bases removed from V and 5 bases from J, the gap between germline ends came to 17 bases. Per the germline V gene, CDR1 is SGHDT and CDR2 is YYEEEE. CDR3 amino acids: CASSLGGRTGVTEAFF. CDR3 coding DNA: TGTGCCAGCAGCTTGGGAGGACGCACAGGAGTTACTGAAGCTTTCTTT.

This rearrangement joins TRBV19 to TRBJ2-7; 8 bases agree with TRBD2. The CDR3 contains 13 residues. Germline CDR1 LNHDA, CDR2 SQIVND (reference sequence). With 1 base clipped from V and 6 bases from J, the junction kept 2 bases outside the gene matches. This CDR3 is CASSIGAGGEQYF. The CDR3 DNA reads TGTGCCAGTAGTATAGGTGCGGGGGGCGAGCAGTACTTC. Looking up the rest from reference TRBV19 and TRBJ2-7 gives the full variable domain: DGGITQSPKYLFRKEGQNVTLSCEQNLNHDAMYWYRQDPGQGLRLIYYSQIVNDFQKGDIAEGYSVSREKKESFPLTVTSAQKNPTAFYLCASSIGAGGEQYFGPGTRLTVT.

V is TRBV10-3 and J is TRBJ1-4; tentatively, D is TRBD1 (6 bases). Germline V gene data show CDR1 as ENHRY and CDR2 as SYGVKD. Trimming stripped 2 bases from V and 12 bases from J, with 13 bases between. The CDR3 contains 13 residues. The CDR3 sequence: CAISEGGGQQLFF. CDR3 coding DNA: TGTGCCATCAGTGAGGGGGGGGGCCAACAACTGTTTTTT.

The V gene is TRBV18, the J gene TRBJ1-6; D ambiguous. Trimming pared 5 bases from V and 10 bases from J, leaving 21 bases between. Germline CDR1 reads KGHSH; CDR2 reads LQKENI. There are 16 residues in the CDR3. The CDR3: CASSAPGGIEGSPLHF. The CDR3 DNA reads as TGTGCCAGCTCAGCCCCTGGAGGCATCGAGGGATCACCCCTCCACTTT.

The chain joins TRBV4-1 to TRBJ1-2, with 10 bases lining up with TRBD1. CDR3 size: 15 residues. CDR1 is MGHRA, CDR2 YSYEKL, per germline. The V segment lost 6 bases and the J segment 6 bases; nucleotides outside the gene matches: 10. In DNA form, the CDR3 reads TGCGCCAGCAGACACCGGGACAGGGGTGGACATGGCTACACCTTC. It yields the protein CASRHRDRGGHGYTF.

On this clone itself: Other DNA sequences in this specimen translate into the identical CDR3. The chain's CDR3 is CASSDRVFSNQPQHF. The CDR3 bases are TGTGCCAGCAGTGACAGGGTATTTAGCAATCAGCCCCAGCATTTT. The V gene is TRBV6-1, the J gene TRBJ1-5; weak D call: TRBD1 (5 bases). From germline, CDR1 is MNHNS and CDR2 SASEGT. V gave up 3 bases and J gave up 0 bases, with 9 bases separating them. This CDR3 spans 15 amino acids.

The CDR3 sequence is CASSLEGQGQETQYF. The CDR3 DNA reads TGTGCCAGCAGCTTGGAGGGGCAGGGACAAGAGACCCAGTACTTC. The V gene is TRBV5-6, the J gene TRBJ2-5; TRBD1 is a possible D gene (5 bases). V was cut by 0 bases and J by 2 bases, with 11 bases left in between. The CDR3 totals 15 residues. Germline loops: CDR1 SGHDT, CDR2 YYEEEE.

The rearrangement joins TRBV6-1 to TRBJ1-5; 7 bases are a match to TRBD1. This CDR3 comprises 15 residues. Germline loops: CDR1 MNHNS, CDR2 SASEGT. The J segment lost 2 bases and the V segment lost 6 bases, leaving 7 bases of the junction unmatched. CDR3 bases: TGTGCCAGCAGAGGAGACAGGGTAGGCAATCAGCCCCAGCATTTT. It encodes CASRGDRVGNQPQHF.

This chain links TRBV27 with TRBJ1-6; D ambiguous. Trimming shortened V by 6 bases and J by 10 bases, and 22 bases separated the two germline ends. The CDR3 runs 16 residues. Germline loops: CDR1 MNHEY, CDR2 SMNVEV (reference sequence). In DNA, the CDR3 is TGTGCCAGCAGGACGGAGGCCCAGTTGGGAGGCTCACCCCTCCACTTT. The encoded protein is CASRTEAQLGGSPLHF.

The rearrangement joins TRBV19 to TRBJ1-1; no firm D call. Germline V CDR1 and CDR2: LNHDA, SQIVND (reference sequence). Trimming removed 3 bases from V and 0 bases from J, with 11 bases in between. This CDR3 is built from 15 residues. The CDR3 here is CASSILGSVNTEAFF. In DNA form, the CDR3 reads TGTGCCAGTAGTATCCTGGGGAGTGTGAACACTGAAGCTTTCTTT.

The chain has TRBV7-8 and TRBJ1-2, with D unclear. Germline V gene data show CDR1 as SGHVS and CDR2 as FQNEAQ. The CDR3 is made up of 13 amino acids. Trimming took off 1 base at V and 8 bases at J, with 11 bases between the two ends. CDR3: CASSLVQVGGYTF. The CDR3 DNA sequence: TGTGCCAGCAGCTTAGTCCAGGTGGGCGGCTACACCTTC. The variable domain in full, with the rest retrieved from reference TRBV7-8 and TRBJ1-2, is GAGVSQSPRYKVAKRGQDVALRCDPISGHVSLFWYQQALGQGPEFLTYFQNEAQLDKSGLPSDRFFAERPEGSVSTLKIQRTQQEDSAVYLCASSLVQVGGYTFGSGTRLTVV.

This rearrangement joins TRBV9 to TRBJ2-1; D may be TRBD1 (6 bases). CDR1 and CDR2 (germline): SGDLS, YYNGEE. This CDR3 is 14 amino acids long. Trimming left V 0 bases short and J 10 bases short, with 14 bases between. CDR3 sequence: CASSVGTVPREQFF. Written as DNA, the CDR3 is TGTGCCAGCAGCGTAGGGACAGTGCCTCGGGAGCAGTTCTTC. Supplemented by reference TRBV9 and TRBJ2-1, the full variable domain reads DSGVTQTPKHLITATGQRVTLRCSPRSGDLSVYWYQQSLDQGLQFLIQYYNGEERAKGNILERFSAQQFPDLHSELNLSSLELGDSALYFCASSVGTVPREQFFGPGTRLTVL.

This chain joins TRBV10-2 and TRBJ1-2, with D possibly matching TRBD1 (6 bases). V was shortened by 4 bases and J by 2 bases, with 8 bases between the two germline ends. The CDR3 consists of 13 residues. Germline lookup yields CDR1 WSHSY and CDR2 SAAADI. DNA of the CDR3: TGCGCCAGCAGTGCGGACAGAAACTATGGCTACACCTTC. Translating gives CASSADRNYGYTF.

Written as DNA, the CDR3 is TGCAGCGTTGAGTGGGGTTACGGGGCTGAAGCTTTCTTT. Translated: CSVEWGYGAEAFF. The rearrangement uses TRBV29-1 and TRBJ1-1; D unresolved. CDR3 length: 13 amino acids. Germline-derived CDR1 and CDR2 are SQVTM and ANQGSEA. Trimming removed 3 bases at V and 6 bases at J, with 14 bases between.

The genes are TRBV11-2 and TRBJ2-7, with D perhaps TRBD2 (5 bases). This CDR3 comprises 15 residues. The V end lost 7 bases, the J end lost 0 bases, and 16 bases lay between the germline ends. The germline V gene has CDR1 SGHAT and CDR2 FQNNGV. The CDR3 nucleotides are TGTGCCAGCATTCGACGGACGGGAAGCTCCTACGAGCAGTACTTC. Residues: CASIRRTGSSYEQYF.

The J gene is TRBJ2-5, the V gene TRBV11-2; 7 bases line up with TRBD2. The J segment lost 2 bases and the V segment lost 3 bases, leaving 6 bases of the junction unmatched. This CDR3 contains 15 residues. Germline V gene data show CDR1 as SGHAT and CDR2 as FQNNGV. In DNA form, the CDR3 reads TGTGCCAGCAGCTTCCGGGGGGATTGGCAAGAGACCCAGTACTTC. Its translation: CASSFRGDWQETQYF.

This chain connects TRBV2 to TRBJ2-3, with 8 bases identical to TRBD1. V lost 6 bases to trimming and J lost 3 bases; unmatched junction nucleotides: 11. This CDR3 has 16 residues. The V gene's germline CDR1 is SNHLY and CDR2 FYNNEI. CDR3 region: CASSALWDRRTDTQYF. In DNA, the CDR3 is TGTGCCAGCAGCGCACTCTGGGACAGGAGGACAGATACGCAGTATTTT.